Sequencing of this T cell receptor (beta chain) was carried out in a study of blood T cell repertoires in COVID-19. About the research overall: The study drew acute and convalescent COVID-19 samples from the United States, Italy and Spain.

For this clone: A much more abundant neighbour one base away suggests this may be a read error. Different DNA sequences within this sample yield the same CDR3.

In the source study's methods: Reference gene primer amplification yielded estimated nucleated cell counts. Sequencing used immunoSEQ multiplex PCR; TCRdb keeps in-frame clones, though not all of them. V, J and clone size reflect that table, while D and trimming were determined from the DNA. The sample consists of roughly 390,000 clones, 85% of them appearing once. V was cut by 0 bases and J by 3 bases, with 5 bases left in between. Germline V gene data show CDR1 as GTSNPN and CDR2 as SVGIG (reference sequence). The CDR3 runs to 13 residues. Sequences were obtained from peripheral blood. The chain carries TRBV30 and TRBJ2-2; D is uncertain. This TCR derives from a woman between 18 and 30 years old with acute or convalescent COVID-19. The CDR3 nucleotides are TGTGCCTGGAGTGTGCAGGACACCGGGGAGCTGTTTTTT. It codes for CAWSVQDTGELFF.